This TCR beta chain was recorded in a study of tumor-infiltrating lymphocytes in primary liver carcinoma. The overall study: Aged between 30 and 69 years, the patients were men and women. Regarding the study as a whole: Compared with blood, tumor repertoires held significantly more in their top 250 clones.

Blood RNA was derived from unsorted whole blood, and germline DNA was extracted too. Concerning this clonotype itself: Its antigen remains unidentified.

From germline, CDR1 is SGHDN and CDR2 FVKESK. V shed 1 base, J shed 8 bases, and the junction held 10 bases outside the gene matches. The CDR3 covers 17 residues. Reverse transcription of approximately 500 ng total RNA with a constant-region primer produced TCR beta cDNA. Employing slightly modified ARM-PCR, three nested multiplex PCR rounds were run, and these gave rise to the TCR beta libraries. Forward primers for TRBV1-TRBV30 and a C-beta reverse primer served the first two PCR rounds, at 10 cycles each. TCRdb passed the multiplex PCR reads through MiXCR, listing each CDR3 protein once. The data hold 310,000 or so distinct CDR3 sequences, with 50% to 60% observed a single time.

This TCR was sampled from a young woman with primary liver carcinoma and hepatitis B virus infection. The specimen sequenced was peripheral blood. The V gene is TRBV14, the J gene TRBJ1-4; 10 nucleotides line up with TRBD1. As DNA, the CDR3 is TGTGCCAGCAGCCAAGTGGGTGACAGGGGGCGCGTCGAAAAACTGTTTTTT. Protein sequence: CASSQVGDRGRVEKLFF.